The 7 T cell receptor beta chains below were found in one sample sequenced in a study of control samples from healthy donors and cancer patients. Method: immunoSEQ multiplex PCR; TCRdb's copy keeps in-frame clones and lacks some. This sample has about 55,000 clones; around 95% occur once, and the top ten carry about 1%. The sample taken for sequencing was blood. These receptors were obtained from a woman younger than 30 in good health.

J is TRBJ1-2 and V is TRBV19; D is uncertain. The V gene's germline CDR1 is LNHDA and CDR2 SQIVND (reference sequence). The CDR3 sequence is 14 residues long. The V and J ends lost 2 bases and 3 bases respectively, with 10 bases between them. CDR3 sequence reads: CASSITGKDYGYTF. CDR3 in DNA: TGTGCCAGTAGTATAACGGGGAAGGACTATGGCTACACCTTC. Full variable domain (rest looked up from reference TRBV19 and TRBJ1-2): DGGITQSPKYLFRKEGQNVTLSCEQNLNHDAMYWYRQDPGQGLRLIYYSQIVNDFQKGDIAEGYSVSREKKESFPLTVTSAQKNPTAFYLCASSITGKDYGYTFGSGTRLTVV.

V is TRBV7-2 and J is TRBJ2-3, with TRBD2 matching over 7 bases. V was pared by 3 bases and J by 6 bases, with 6 bases of the junction left unmatched. The CDR3 covers 14 residues. The germline V gene has CDR1 SGHTA and CDR2 FQGNSA. The DNA for the CDR3 is TGTGCCAGCAGCTTCGGGGGGATACTCGATACGCAGTATTTT. As protein: CASSFGGILDTQYF.

The chain carries TRBV27 and TRBJ2-7; D may be TRBD1 or TRBD2 (5 bases each). Per germline, CDR1 MNHEY and CDR2 SMNVEV (reference sequence). The CDR3 extends over 15 amino acids. V lost 3 bases, J lost 0 bases, and 12 bases lay in between. The CDR3: CASSFGTDLSYEQYF. DNA of the CDR3: TGTGCCAGCAGTTTTGGGACGGACCTCTCCTACGAGCAGTACTTC.

This clone was counted a single time. CDR3 nucleotide sequence: TGTGCCAGCAGCTTAGACGGGCCACCCTACAATGAGCAGTTCTTC. It is translated as CASSLDGPPYNEQFF. This sequence joins TRBV11-3 and TRBJ2-1; the D is unclear. V was pared by 0 bases and J by 2 bases, with 8 bases between. The CDR3 is 15 amino acids. Germline V gives CDR1 SGHNT, CDR2 YENEEA.

The gene calls are TRBV7-2 and TRBJ1-2, with 7 bases that match TRBD1. Germline CDR1 and CDR2: SGHTA and FQGNSA. CDR3 length equals 17 residues. With V trimmed by 0 bases and J by 7 bases, 14 bases remained unmatched. In nucleotides, the CDR3 is TGTGCCAGCAGCTTAGCGCCAGGGGGAGTGCGGGCTAGTGGCTACACCTTC. Translated, it gives CASSLAPGGVRASGYTF.

A single count supports this clone. J is TRBJ2-1 and V is TRBV6-1; 11 nucleotides line up with TRBD2. Germline trimming cut 5 bases from V and 6 bases from J; bases unmatched to any gene: 3. Per germline, CDR1 MNHNS and CDR2 SASEGT. This CDR3 spans 14 amino acids. CDR3 amino acids: CASSRTSGSNEQFF. The CDR3 nucleotides read TGTGCCAGCAGTCGGACTAGCGGGTCCAATGAGCAGTTCTTC.

V usage is TRBV19 and J usage is TRBJ1-1, with D possibly TRBD1 on 6 matching bases. Trimming pared 2 bases from V and 0 bases from J, leaving 16 bases between. The CDR3 is 17 amino acids. CDR1 and CDR2 (germline): LNHDA, SQIVND (reference sequence). The CDR3 is CASSIPPDRPMNTEAFF. CDR3 nucleotide sequence: TGTGCCAGTAGTATACCCCCTGACAGGCCCATGAACACTGAAGCTTTCTTT.